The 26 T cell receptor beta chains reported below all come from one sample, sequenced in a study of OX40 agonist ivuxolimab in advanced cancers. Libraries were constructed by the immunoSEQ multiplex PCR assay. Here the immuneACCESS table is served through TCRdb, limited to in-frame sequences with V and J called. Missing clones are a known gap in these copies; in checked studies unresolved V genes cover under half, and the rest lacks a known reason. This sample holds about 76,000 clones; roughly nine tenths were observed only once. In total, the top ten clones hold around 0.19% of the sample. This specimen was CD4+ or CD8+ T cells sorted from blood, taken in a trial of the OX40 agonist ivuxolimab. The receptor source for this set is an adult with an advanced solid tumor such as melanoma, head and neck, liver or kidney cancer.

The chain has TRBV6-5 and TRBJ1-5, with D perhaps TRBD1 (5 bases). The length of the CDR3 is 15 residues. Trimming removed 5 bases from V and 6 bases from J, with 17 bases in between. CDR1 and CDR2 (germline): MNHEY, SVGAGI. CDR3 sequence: CASSLSGAYGQPQHF. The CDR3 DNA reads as TGTGCCAGCAGTCTATCCGGGGCCTACGGTCAGCCCCAGCATTTT.

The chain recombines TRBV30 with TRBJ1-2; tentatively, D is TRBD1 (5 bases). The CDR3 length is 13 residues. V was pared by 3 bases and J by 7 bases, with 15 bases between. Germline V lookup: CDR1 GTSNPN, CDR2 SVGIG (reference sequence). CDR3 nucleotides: TGTGCCTGGAGCCTAGGGGAGAGGGGTGGCTACACCTTC. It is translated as CAWSLGERGGYTF.

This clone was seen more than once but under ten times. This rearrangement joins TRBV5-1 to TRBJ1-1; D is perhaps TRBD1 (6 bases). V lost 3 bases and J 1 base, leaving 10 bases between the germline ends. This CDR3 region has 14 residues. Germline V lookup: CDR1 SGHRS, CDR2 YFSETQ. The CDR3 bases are TGCGCCAGCAGCTCGGGACATGGGAACACTGAAGCTTTCTTT. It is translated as CASSSGHGNTEAFF. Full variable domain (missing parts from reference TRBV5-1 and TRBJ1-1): KAGVTQTPRYLIKTRGQQVTLSCSPISGHRSVSWYQQTPGQGLQFLFEYFSETQRNKGNFPGRFSGRQFSNSRSEMNVSTLELGDSALYLCASSSGHGNTEAFFGQGTRLTVV.

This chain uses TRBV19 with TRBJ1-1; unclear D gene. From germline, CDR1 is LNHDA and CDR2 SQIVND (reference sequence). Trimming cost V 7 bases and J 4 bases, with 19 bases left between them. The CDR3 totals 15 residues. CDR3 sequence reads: CASKPAGGRGTEAFF. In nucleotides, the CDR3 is TGTGCCAGTAAACCCGCCGGAGGGCGGGGCACTGAAGCTTTCTTT. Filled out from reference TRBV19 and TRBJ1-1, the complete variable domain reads DGGITQSPKYLFRKEGQNVTLSCEQNLNHDAMYWYRQDPGQGLRLIYYSQIVNDFQKGDIAEGYSVSREKKESFPLTVTSAQKNPTAFYLCASKPAGGRGTEAFFGQGTRLTVV.

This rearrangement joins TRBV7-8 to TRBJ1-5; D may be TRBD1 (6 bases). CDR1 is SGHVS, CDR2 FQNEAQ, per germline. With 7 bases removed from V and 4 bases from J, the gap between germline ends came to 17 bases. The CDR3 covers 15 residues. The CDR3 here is CASKERGARNQPQHF. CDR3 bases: TGTGCCAGCAAGGAACGGGGGGCGCGTAATCAGCCCCAGCATTTT.

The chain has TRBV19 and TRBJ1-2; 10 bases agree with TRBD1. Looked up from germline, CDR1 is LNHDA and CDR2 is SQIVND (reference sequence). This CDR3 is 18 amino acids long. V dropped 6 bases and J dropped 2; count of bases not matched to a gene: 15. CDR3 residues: CASRKPGQGTQDNYGYTF. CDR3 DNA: TGTGCCAGTAGGAAACCGGGACAGGGGACCCAGGACAACTATGGCTACACCTTC.

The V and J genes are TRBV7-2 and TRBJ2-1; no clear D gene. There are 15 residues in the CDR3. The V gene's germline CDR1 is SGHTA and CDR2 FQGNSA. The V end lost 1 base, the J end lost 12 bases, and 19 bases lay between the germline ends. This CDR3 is CASSLDPSNAGGQFF. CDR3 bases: TGTGCCAGCAGCTTAGACCCCTCCAACGCAGGTGGGCAGTTCTTC.

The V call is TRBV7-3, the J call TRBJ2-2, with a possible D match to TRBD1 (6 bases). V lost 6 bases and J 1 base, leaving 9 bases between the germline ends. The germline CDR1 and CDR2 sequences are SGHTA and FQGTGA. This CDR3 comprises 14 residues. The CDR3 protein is CASRPGQNTGELFF. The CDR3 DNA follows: TGTGCCAGCAGACCGGGACAGAACACCGGGGAGCTGTTTTTT.

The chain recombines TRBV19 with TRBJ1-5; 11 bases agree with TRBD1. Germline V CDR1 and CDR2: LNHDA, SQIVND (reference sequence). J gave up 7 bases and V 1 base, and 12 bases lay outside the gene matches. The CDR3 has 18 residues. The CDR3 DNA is TGTGCCAGTAGTATAGGATTGTTTCGTGGACAGGGGGCCCAGCCCCAGCATTTT. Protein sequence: CASSIGLFRGQGAQPQHF.

The CDR3 bases are TGTGCCAGCAGCTTTACGGGACTTCCACAAGAGACCCAGTACTTC. Translation gives CASSFTGLPQETQYF. The chain combines TRBV9 with TRBJ2-5; TRBD2 is a possible D gene (6 bases). The CDR3 is 15 amino acids. Germline V CDR1 and CDR2: SGDLS, YYNGEE. The germline V and J ends were trimmed by 4 bases and 2 bases, with 15 bases remaining between them.

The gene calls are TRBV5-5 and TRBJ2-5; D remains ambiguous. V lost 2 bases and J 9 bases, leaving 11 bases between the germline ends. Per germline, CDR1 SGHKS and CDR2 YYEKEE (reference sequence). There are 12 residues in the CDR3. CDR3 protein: CASSLAQRAQYF. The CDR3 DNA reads TGTGCCAGCAGCTTAGCCCAACGGGCCCAGTACTTC.

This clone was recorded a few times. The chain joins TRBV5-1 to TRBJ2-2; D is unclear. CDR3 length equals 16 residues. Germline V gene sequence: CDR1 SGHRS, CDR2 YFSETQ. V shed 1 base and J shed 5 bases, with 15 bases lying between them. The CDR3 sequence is CASSLSLQVGTGELFF. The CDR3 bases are TGCGCCAGCAGCTTGAGTCTCCAGGTGGGGACCGGGGAGCTGTTTTTT.

CDR3 in amino acids: CASSRSVATNEKLFF. The CDR3 DNA reads TGTGCCAGCTCTCGGTCAGTGGCAACTAATGAAAAACTGTTTTTT. The genes are TRBV18 and TRBJ1-4, with D unclear. V lost 6 bases to trimming and J lost 0 bases, with 11 bases between them. CDR3 size: 15 residues. CDR1 KGHSH and CDR2 LQKENI come from the germline V gene.

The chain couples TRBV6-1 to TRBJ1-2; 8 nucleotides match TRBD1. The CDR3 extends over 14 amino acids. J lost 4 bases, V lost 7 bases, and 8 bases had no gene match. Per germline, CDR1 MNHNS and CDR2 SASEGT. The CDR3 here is CASNGDRGFYGYTF. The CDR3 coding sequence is TGTGCCAGCAATGGAGACAGGGGATTCTATGGCTACACCTTC.

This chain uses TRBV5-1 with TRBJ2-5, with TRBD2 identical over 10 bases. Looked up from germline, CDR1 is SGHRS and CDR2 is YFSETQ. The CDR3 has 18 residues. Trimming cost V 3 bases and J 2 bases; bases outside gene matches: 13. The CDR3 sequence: CASSSTHLLAGVQETQYF. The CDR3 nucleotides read TGCGCCAGCAGCTCTACTCACCTTCTAGCGGGGGTACAAGAGACCCAGTACTTC.

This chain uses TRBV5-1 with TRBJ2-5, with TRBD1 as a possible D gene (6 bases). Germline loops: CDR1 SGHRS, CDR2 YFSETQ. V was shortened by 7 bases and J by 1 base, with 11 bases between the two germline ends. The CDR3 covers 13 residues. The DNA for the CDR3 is TGCGCCAGCGTAGACAGGATCCAAGAGACCCAGTACTTC. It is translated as CASVDRIQETQYF.

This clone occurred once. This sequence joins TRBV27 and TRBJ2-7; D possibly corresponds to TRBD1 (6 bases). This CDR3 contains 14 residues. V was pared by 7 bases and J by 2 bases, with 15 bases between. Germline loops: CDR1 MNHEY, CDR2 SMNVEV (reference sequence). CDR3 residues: CASTQGPGPYEQYF. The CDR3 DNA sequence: TGTGCCAGCACCCAGGGGCCAGGACCCTACGAGCAGTACTTC.

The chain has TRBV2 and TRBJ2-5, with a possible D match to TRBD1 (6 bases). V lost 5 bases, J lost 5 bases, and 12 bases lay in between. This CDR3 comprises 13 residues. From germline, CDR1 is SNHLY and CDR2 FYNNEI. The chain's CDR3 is CASSQRTVETQYF. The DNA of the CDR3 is TGTGCCAGCAGTCAGAGGACAGTGGAGACCCAGTACTTC.

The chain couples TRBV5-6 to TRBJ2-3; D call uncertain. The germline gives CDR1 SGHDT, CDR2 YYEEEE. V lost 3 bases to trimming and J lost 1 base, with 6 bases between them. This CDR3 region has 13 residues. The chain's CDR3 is CASSSVGTDTQYF. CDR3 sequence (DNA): TGTGCCAGCAGCTCTGTAGGCACAGATACGCAGTATTTT. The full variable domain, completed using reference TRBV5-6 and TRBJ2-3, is DAGVTQSPTHLIKTRGQQVTLRCSPKSGHDTVSWYQQALGQGPQFIFQYYEEEERQRGNFPDRFSGHQFPNYSSELNVNALLLGDSALYLCASSSVGTDTQYFGPGTRLTVL.

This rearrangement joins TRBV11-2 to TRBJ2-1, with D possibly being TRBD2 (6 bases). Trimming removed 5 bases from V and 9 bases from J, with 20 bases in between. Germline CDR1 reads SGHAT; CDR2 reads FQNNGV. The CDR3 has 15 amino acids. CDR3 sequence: CASSQDWGRFAEQFF. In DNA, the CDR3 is TGTGCCAGCAGCCAAGACTGGGGGAGGTTTGCTGAGCAGTTCTTC.

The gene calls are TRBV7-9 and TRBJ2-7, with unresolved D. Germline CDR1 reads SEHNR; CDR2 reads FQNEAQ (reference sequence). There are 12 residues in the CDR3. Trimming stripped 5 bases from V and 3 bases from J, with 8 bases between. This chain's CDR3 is CASSRGVYEQYF. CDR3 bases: TGTGCCAGCAGCCGTGGAGTCTACGAGCAGTACTTC.

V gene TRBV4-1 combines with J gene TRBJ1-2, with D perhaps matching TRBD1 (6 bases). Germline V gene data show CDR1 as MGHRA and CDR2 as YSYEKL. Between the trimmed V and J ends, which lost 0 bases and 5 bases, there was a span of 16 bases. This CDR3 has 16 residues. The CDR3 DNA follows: TGCGCCAGCAGCCAAGATGCCGCAGGGGTGGGGTATGGCTACACCTTC. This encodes CASSQDAAGVGYGYTF.

DNA of the CDR3: TGTGCCACCAGCAGAGATTCGGGCGGCGTTCAGCAGTTCTTC. This sequence encodes CATSRDSGGVQQFF. The rearrangement joins TRBV15 to TRBJ2-1; D is unresolved. V lost 0 bases and J lost 11, with 14 bases in between. CDR1 and CDR2 from the germline V gene are LNHNV and YYDKDF (reference sequence). The CDR3 loop spans 14 amino acids.

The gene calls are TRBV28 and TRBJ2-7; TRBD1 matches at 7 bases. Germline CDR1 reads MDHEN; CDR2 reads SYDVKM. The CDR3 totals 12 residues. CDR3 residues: CATQGSSYEQYV. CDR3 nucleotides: TGTGCTACACAGGGGAGCTCCTACGAGCAGTACGTC.

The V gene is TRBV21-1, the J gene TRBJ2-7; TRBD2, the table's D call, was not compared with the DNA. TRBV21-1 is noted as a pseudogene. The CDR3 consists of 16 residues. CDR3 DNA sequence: TGTGCCAGCAGCAAAGGATGGCGGGCTAGCTCCTACGAGCAGTACGTC. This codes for CASSKGWRASSYEQYV.

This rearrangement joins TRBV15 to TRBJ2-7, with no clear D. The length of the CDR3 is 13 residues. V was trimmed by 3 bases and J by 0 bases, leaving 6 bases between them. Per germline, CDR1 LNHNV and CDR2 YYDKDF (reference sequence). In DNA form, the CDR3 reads TGTGCCACCAGCAGCCGAGGCTCCTACGAGCAGTACGTC. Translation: CATSSRGSYEQYV.